The 15 T cell receptor beta chains given below trace back to one sample, sequenced in a study of cytomegalovirus exposure and HLA in healthy donors. Method: immunoSEQ multiplex PCR; TCRdb's copy keeps in-frame clones and lacks some. Of some 290,000 clones in the sample, approximately 86% were seen once. Sequencing input: PBMCs. Source of these receptors: a man under 40 in good health and CMV-seronegative.

This chain joins TRBV9 and TRBJ1-2, with TRBD1 as a possible D gene (6 bases). CDR1 is SGDLS, CDR2 YYNGEE, per germline. This CDR3 spans 13 amino acids. V was cut by 3 bases and J by 6 bases, with 12 bases left in between. The CDR3 coding sequence is TGTGCCAGCAGCGCCGCAACAGGGCATGGCTACACCTTC. Translated, it gives CASSAATGHGYTF.

With respect to this clone: This may be a read error: a much more frequent sequence differs by one nucleotide. This same CDR3 is encoded by further DNA sequences in the sample. This chain connects TRBV27 to TRBJ1-5; possible D gene TRBD1, 6 bases. The germline V gene encodes CDR1 MNHEY and CDR2 SMNVEV (reference sequence). The CDR3 totals 15 residues. Trimming left V 2 bases short and J 0 bases short, with 8 bases between. The chain's CDR3 is CASSLGQNSNQPQHF. CDR3 nucleotides: TGTGCCAGCAGTTTAGGACAGAATAGCAATCAGCCCCAGCATTTT.

The CDR3 coding sequence is TGTGCCAGCAGTTACTATATGAACACTGAAGCTTTCTTT. Its protein is CASSYYMNTEAFF. The chain combines TRBV6-5 with TRBJ1-1; D call uncertain. CDR1 is MNHEY, CDR2 SVGAGI, per germline. The germline V and J ends were trimmed by 1 base and 0 bases, with 3 bases remaining between them. This CDR3 region has 13 residues.

The gene calls are TRBV27 and TRBJ2-2; no clear D. Germline CDR1 is MNHEY and CDR2 is SMNVEV (reference sequence). V lost 6 bases and J 6 bases, leaving 11 bases between the germline ends. The CDR3 is made up of 13 amino acids. The CDR3 nucleotides are TGTGCCAGCAGGAATAGCATTGCCGGGGAGCTGTTTTTT. Protein: CASRNSIAGELFF.

The chain couples TRBV7-2 to TRBJ2-2; 7 nucleotides line up with TRBD2. CDR1 and CDR2 from the germline V gene are SGHTA and FQGNSA. This CDR3 comprises 17 residues. J gave up 0 bases and V 8 bases, and 12 bases lay outside the gene matches. The CDR3 DNA reads as TGTGCCAGCCAGCTTCTGGGGAGGGCTGCGAACACCGGGGAGCTGTTTTTT. Protein product: CASQLLGRAANTGELFF.

V gene TRBV19 combines with J gene TRBJ1-5; 8 nucleotides align to TRBD1. This CDR3 spans 14 amino acids. From germline, CDR1 is LNHDA and CDR2 SQIVND (reference sequence). Trimming removed 5 bases from V and 6 bases from J; junction bases left unmatched: 6. The DNA of the CDR3 is TGTGCCAGTAGTTTGCAGGGGGCAAGTCAGCCCCAGCATTTT. Its protein product is CASSLQGASQPQHF.

The J gene is TRBJ1-1, the V gene TRBV5-6, with TRBD1 as a possible D gene (5 bases). V lost 6 bases to trimming and J lost 0 bases, with 18 bases between them. Germline lookup yields CDR1 SGHDT and CDR2 YYEEEE. The CDR3 has 16 residues. CDR3 sequence (DNA): TGTGCCAGCACTCTCCACTTAACAGGCATGAACACTGAAGCTTTCTTT. Translating it yields CASTLHLTGMNTEAFF. The whole variable domain, remainder taken from reference TRBV5-6 and TRBJ1-1, is DAGVTQSPTHLIKTRGQQVTLRCSPKSGHDTVSWYQQALGQGPQFIFQYYEEEERQRGNFPDRFSGHQFPNYSSELNVNALLLGDSALYLCASTLHLTGMNTEAFFGQGTRLTVV.

This clone has just one count. J is TRBJ2-3 and V is TRBV29-1; 9 bases agree with TRBD1. The germline gives CDR1 SQVTM, CDR2 ANQGSEA. The J segment lost 6 bases and the V segment lost 6 bases, leaving 10 bases of the junction unmatched. This CDR3 comprises 14 residues. CDR3 amino acids: CSVTVGTGWDTQYF. The CDR3 DNA sequence: TGCAGCGTGACCGTTGGGACAGGGTGGGATACGCAGTATTTT.

This clone was seen a single time. This sequence joins TRBV9 and TRBJ1-3; 10 positions agree with TRBD1. This CDR3 has 16 amino acids. V lost 5 bases, J lost 7 bases, and 12 bases stayed unmatched. Germline CDR1 is SGDLS and CDR2 is YYNGEE. This CDR3 reads CASRRDRDRGLNTIYF. DNA of the CDR3: TGTGCCAGCAGGAGGGACCGGGACAGGGGTTTGAACACCATATATTTT.

V gene TRBV6-5 combines with J gene TRBJ2-1; TRBD2 matches 11 bases. CDR3 length: 15 residues. V lost 5 bases to trimming and J lost 4 bases; unmatched junction nucleotides: 4. The germline V gene has CDR1 MNHEY and CDR2 SVGAGI. The chain's CDR3 is CASSRLAGPYNEQFF. DNA for the CDR3: TGTGCCAGCAGTAGACTAGCGGGGCCGTACAATGAGCAGTTCTTC.

This chain connects TRBV6-5 to TRBJ1-6, with D tentatively TRBD1 (6 bases). The CDR3 totals 15 residues. Germline-derived CDR1 and CDR2 are MNHEY and SVGAGI. V gave up 0 bases and J gave up 7 bases, with 10 bases separating them. Here the CDR3 reads CASSYSGQWNSPLHF. In DNA, the CDR3 is TGTGCCAGCAGTTACTCCGGACAGTGGAATTCACCCCTCCACTTT.

This chain joins TRBV7-9 and TRBJ1-3; D ambiguous. The germline V gene has CDR1 SEHNR and CDR2 FQNEAQ (reference sequence). Deletions cut 6 bases from V and 4 bases from J, with 13 bases between. The CDR3 runs 14 residues. In nucleotides, the CDR3 is TGTGCCAGCAGGGAGCGCGCTGAGGGAAACACCATATATTTT. Translated: CASRERAEGNTIYF.

In DNA form, the CDR3 reads TGTGCCAGCAGTTATCCCAGAGGGGGCTCCTACGAGCAGTACTTC. Its translation is CASSYPRGGSYEQYF. This chain links TRBV28 with TRBJ2-7; possible D gene TRBD1, 6 bases. The CDR3 length is 15 residues. The V end was cut by 4 bases, the J end by 0 bases, with 13 bases between. Germline values: CDR1 MDHEN, CDR2 SYDVKM.

The chain carries TRBV5-8 and TRBJ2-3; TRBD2 might be the D (6 bases). CDR3 length equals 15 residues. The germline V and J ends were trimmed by 1 base and 2 bases, with 11 bases remaining between them. The germline gives CDR1 SGHTS, CDR2 YDEGEE. The CDR3 DNA reads as TGTGCCAGCAGCTTGAGGAGGGGAAACACAGATACGCAGTATTTT. It translates to CASSLRRGNTDTQYF.

This clone came up a few times. The chain couples TRBV5-1 to TRBJ2-2, with TRBD1 matching 9 bases. Trimming removed 4 bases from V and 4 bases from J; junction bases left unmatched: 5. The CDR3 extends over 15 amino acids. The germline V gene has CDR1 SGHRS and CDR2 YFSETQ. CDR3 sequence reads: CASSLQGAVTGELFF. CDR3 coding DNA: TGCGCCAGCAGCCTACAGGGGGCCGTCACCGGGGAGCTGTTTTTT.